The 20 T cell receptor beta chains below all came from one sample that was sequenced in a study of T cell responses to AZD1222 COVID-19 vaccine. Assay used: immunoSEQ multiplex PCR; TCRdb lists only in-frame clones, some missing. The sample yields roughly 180,000 clones, about 93% seen once. The sample here was peripheral blood, taken on day 0 of AZD1222 vaccination. All receptors come from an adult in good health.

This clone was counted a single time. The chain joins TRBV18 to TRBJ1-1, with a possible D match to TRBD1 (6 bases). Germline V gene sequence: CDR1 KGHSH, CDR2 LQKENI. V shed 2 bases and J shed 5 bases, with 21 bases lying between them. This CDR3 is built from 17 residues. This CDR3 reads CASSPSAGVNRGTEAFF. CDR3 DNA: TGTGCCAGCTCACCATCGGCAGGGGTAAATCGAGGAACTGAAGCTTTCTTT.

The chain combines TRBV28 with TRBJ2-7; D uncertain. Trimming pared 4 bases from V and 4 bases from J, leaving 11 bases between. Germline loops: CDR1 MDHEN, CDR2 SYDVKM. The CDR3 is 13 residues long. The CDR3 DNA reads TGTGCCAGCAGTTCCCCCCCTGCGTACGAGCAGTACTTC. This encodes CASSSPPAYEQYF.

The gene calls are TRBV5-5 and TRBJ2-1, with 7 bases identical to TRBD1. The germline gives CDR1 SGHKS, CDR2 YYEKEE (reference sequence). CDR3 length: 15 residues. With 2 bases clipped from V and 6 bases from J, the junction kept 8 bases outside the gene matches. DNA for the CDR3: TGTGCCAGCAGCTTTCCGGGACAGAGTACCAATGAGCAGTTCTTC. It translates to CASSFPGQSTNEQFF.

The chain employs TRBV4-1 and TRBJ2-4; D is undetermined. The CDR3 runs to 16 residues. The V and J ends lost 1 base and 0 bases respectively, with 10 bases between them. Germline loops: CDR1 MGHRA, CDR2 YSYEKL. CDR3 sequence: CASSQVHTLAKNIQYF. CDR3 nucleotide sequence: TGCGCCAGCAGCCAAGTCCACACTCTAGCCAAAAACATTCAGTACTTC.

CDR3 nucleotides: TGCGCCAGCAGCTTGTCCTCGATGGGGAACACTGAAGCTTTCTTT. This gives the protein CASSLSSMGNTEAFF. The rearrangement joins TRBV5-1 to TRBJ1-1; the D is unclear. V dropped 1 base and J dropped 1 base, with 11 bases sitting between them. The V gene's germline CDR1 is SGHRS and CDR2 YFSETQ. CDR3 size: 15 residues.

The chain recombines TRBV20-1 with TRBJ1-5; weak D call: TRBD1 (5 bases). V was trimmed by 3 bases and J by 12 bases, leaving 12 bases between them. The CDR3 contains 11 residues. Germline V CDR1 and CDR2: DFQATT, SNEGSKA (reference sequence). The CDR3 nucleotides are TGCAGTGCTAGGGGGGGGACCCTCCAGCATTTT. It encodes CSARGGTLQHF.

The rearrangement joins TRBV24-1 to TRBJ1-1; D gene ambiguous. V lost 3 bases and J 3 bases, leaving 4 bases between the germline ends. The CDR3 sequence is 12 residues long. Germline CDR1 KGHDR, CDR2 SFDVKD. CDR3 loop: CATSDIDTEAFF. The CDR3 nucleotides are TGTGCCACCAGTGATATAGACACTGAAGCTTTCTTT.

The CDR3 protein is CASSLGANLEKLFF. CDR3 in DNA: TGTGCCAGCAGCTTGGGAGCAAATCTAGAAAAACTGTTTTTT. The chain employs TRBV5-5 and TRBJ1-4, with unresolved D. The length of the CDR3 is 14 residues. Germline V gene sequence: CDR1 SGHKS, CDR2 YYEKEE (reference sequence). Between the trimmed V and J ends, which lost 0 bases and 8 bases, there was a span of 11 bases.

The chain is built from TRBV28 and TRBJ1-6; 11 nucleotides agree with TRBD1. The ends lost 6 bases at V and 9 bases at J; junction bases unmatched: 7. The germline V gene encodes CDR1 MDHEN and CDR2 SYDVKM. This CDR3 has 15 residues. In DNA form, the CDR3 reads TGTGCCAGCAGATCCGGGACAGGGGGGCGTTCACCCCTCCACTTT. It codes for CASRSGTGGRSPLHF.

The rearrangement links TRBV29-1 to TRBJ1-1; D perhaps matches TRBD1 (5 bases). The CDR3 sequence is 12 residues long. V was trimmed by 7 bases and J by 3 bases, leaving 12 bases between them. Germline V gives CDR1 SQVTM, CDR2 ANQGSEA. The CDR3 sequence: CSARVGDTEAFF. In nucleotides, the CDR3 is TGCAGCGCCCGGGTGGGGGACACTGAAGCTTTCTTT.

This clone was seen only once. The CDR3 region has the DNA TGTGCCAGCAGTGAATCATATGGCCCCTTTGGGGATGGCTACACCTTC. Its translation is CASSESYGPFGDGYTF. V usage is TRBV6-1 and J usage is TRBJ1-2, with D hard to call. CDR3 length: 16 residues. V lost 2 bases and J 6 bases, leaving 19 bases between the germline ends. Per the germline V gene, CDR1 is MNHNS and CDR2 is SASEGT.

The chain recombines TRBV20-1 with TRBJ1-4; D is unresolved. CDR3 size: 11 residues. The germline V and J ends were trimmed by 7 bases and 5 bases, with 8 bases remaining between them. Germline assignment: CDR1 DFQATT and CDR2 SNEGSKA (reference sequence). CDR3 DNA sequence: TGCAGTGGGAGGGCGAATGAAAAACTGTTTTTT. Amino acid sequence: CSGRANEKLFF.

The chain recombines TRBV3-1 (or the pseudogene TRBV3-2) with TRBJ2-3; D unclear. This CDR3 spans 15 amino acids. Trimming pared 0 bases from V and 2 bases from J, leaving 9 bases between. Germline CDR1 reads LGHDT; CDR2 reads YNNKEL (reference sequence). The CDR3 here is CASSQDRSYTDTQYF. The DNA of the CDR3 is TGTGCCAGCAGCCAAGATCGAAGTTACACAGATACGCAGTATTTT.

This chain links TRBV5-1 with TRBJ1-2; weak D call: TRBD1 (6 bases). The ends were cut back, 4 bases at V and 3 bases at J, with 10 bases in the middle. This CDR3 is 13 amino acids long. Germline V CDR1 and CDR2: SGHRS, YFSETQ. The CDR3 DNA is TGCGCCAGCAGCACAGGGACGGACTATGGCTACACCTTC. Its translation is CASSTGTDYGYTF.

The chain carries TRBV2 and TRBJ1-5, with 7 bases fitting TRBD1. The CDR3 runs to 16 residues. The germline gives CDR1 SNHLY, CDR2 FYNNEI. The ends lost 6 bases at V and 3 bases at J; junction bases unmatched: 11. This CDR3 is CASRRQGGLPNQPQHF. CDR3 in DNA: TGTGCCAGCAGGAGACAGGGAGGCCTCCCCAATCAGCCCCAGCATTTT.

V gene TRBV30 combines with J gene TRBJ1-6; a possible D gene is TRBD1 (5 bases). This CDR3 region has 18 residues. V was trimmed by 5 bases and J by 9 bases, leaving 29 bases between them. Germline V gene data show CDR1 as GTSNPN and CDR2 as SVGIG (reference sequence). CDR3 residues: CAWGTSMVLGGDPSPLHF. CDR3 sequence (DNA): TGTGCCTGGGGCACATCCATGGTTTTGGGGGGAGACCCTTCACCCCTCCACTTT.

The chain couples TRBV18 to TRBJ1-1, with D maybe TRBD1 (6 bases). The CDR3 has 16 amino acids. Looked up from germline, CDR1 is KGHSH and CDR2 is LQKENI. Trimming left V 1 base short and J 4 bases short, with 16 bases between. CDR3 nucleotides: TGTGCCAGCTCACCACTGGGGGGGGCATTGGGCACTGAAGCTTTCTTT. It specifies CASSPLGGALGTEAFF.

This chain connects TRBV4-2 to TRBJ2-7; D not certain. The germline V gene has CDR1 LGHNA and CDR2 YNFKEQ. Trimming took 0 bases from V and 6 from J, leaving 18 bases between them. The CDR3 runs 16 residues. The CDR3 region is CASSQDPRSLSIEQYF. CDR3 in DNA: TGTGCCAGCAGCCAAGATCCGCGGTCGCTTTCGATCGAGCAGTACTTC.

The V call is TRBV5-5, the J call TRBJ2-3, with 13 bases aligning to TRBD2. The CDR3 loop spans 15 amino acids. V gave up 4 bases and J gave up 6 bases; unmatched junction bases: 5. The V gene's germline CDR1 is SGHKS and CDR2 YYEKEE (reference sequence). CDR3 sequence: CASSPPLAGGDTQYF. The CDR3 bases are TGTGCCAGCAGCCCCCCACTAGCGGGAGGGGATACGCAGTATTTT.

The chain combines TRBV4-1 with TRBJ2-6; D may be TRBD1 (5 bases). The CDR3 runs to 17 residues. Germline loops: CDR1 MGHRA, CDR2 YSYEKL. V was shortened by 2 bases and J by 4 bases, with 15 bases between the two germline ends. CDR3: CASSQTQTGSGANVLTF. The CDR3 nucleotides read TGCGCCAGCAGCCAAACGCAAACAGGCTCCGGGGCCAACGTCCTGACTTTC.